A selection of T cell receptor beta chains follows, all from one sample in a study of blood T cell repertoires in COVID-19. Sequencing used immunoSEQ multiplex PCR; TCRdb keeps in-frame clones, though not all of them. Altogether approximately 190,000 clones are present, around 80% being singletons, with the ten largest covering approximately 15%. The sequenced material came from peripheral blood. The receptors were gathered from a man in his thirties or forties with active or convalescent COVID-19. Both conserved end residues are trimmed from each CDR3. Fields, in order: V gene, J gene, CDR3 protein.

v_call: TRBV5-6; j_call: TRBJ1-1; cdr3_aa: ASSLGAGGMNTEAF
v_call: TRBV5-6; j_call: TRBJ1-4; cdr3_aa: ASSLVGGPNEKLF
v_call: TRBV7-2; j_call: TRBJ1-1; cdr3_aa: ASSYRVNTEAF
v_call: TRBV5-6; j_call: TRBJ1-1; cdr3_aa: ASSQGFTEAF
v_call: TRBV4-1; j_call: TRBJ1-5; cdr3_aa: ASSVPTNRGKGNQPQH
v_call: TRBV19; j_call: TRBJ1-1; cdr3_aa: ASSSTGNTEAF
v_call: TRBV11-3; j_call: TRBJ2-5; cdr3_aa: ASSSGGLLRAGDAEETQY
v_call: TRBV5-1; j_call: TRBJ1-3; cdr3_aa: ASSLNGDRGNTIY
v_call: TRBV10-3; j_call: TRBJ2-3; cdr3_aa: AIKPSGTSGGGADTQY
v_call: TRBV10-1; j_call: TRBJ1-6; cdr3_aa: ASSEGQSNSPLH
v_call: TRBV9; j_call: TRBJ1-6; cdr3_aa: ASSVGVWRGLNSPLH
v_call: TRBV27; j_call: TRBJ1-2; cdr3_aa: ASSQLGQNYGYT
v_call: TRBV5-8; j_call: TRBJ1-2; cdr3_aa: ASSADRLLNYGYT
v_call: TRBV5-1; j_call: TRBJ2-5; cdr3_aa: ASSLGGQGADGETQY
v_call: TRBV29-1; j_call: TRBJ1-2; cdr3_aa: SVGTGGKGGYT
v_call: TRBV29-1; j_call: TRBJ2-3; cdr3_aa: SVQGRNTINTQY
v_call: TRBV6-5; j_call: TRBJ2-7; cdr3_aa: ASSYTMVSSYEQY
v_call: TRBV30; j_call: TRBJ2-5; cdr3_aa: AWASGGGLGAQY
v_call: TRBV5-5; j_call: TRBJ1-5; cdr3_aa: ASRRTGQLSNQPQH
v_call: TRBV20-1; j_call: TRBJ2-1; cdr3_aa: SASLSASGIDEQF
v_call: TRBV6-5; j_call: TRBJ1-1; cdr3_aa: ASSYSYRVGAF
v_call: TRBV7-8; j_call: TRBJ2-1; cdr3_aa: ASSPGTGNNEQF
v_call: TRBV14; j_call: TRBJ2-1; cdr3_aa: ASSPQIYNEQF
v_call: TRBV24-1; j_call: TRBJ1-1; cdr3_aa: ATSDSIGTGGTEAF
v_call: TRBV5-4; j_call: TRBJ1-2; cdr3_aa: ASSFFPYRFNYGYT
v_call: TRBV5-1; j_call: TRBJ1-4; cdr3_aa: ASSPRSTGANEKLF
v_call: TRBV18; j_call: TRBJ2-5; cdr3_aa: ASSPPGQQETQY
v_call: TRBV30; j_call: TRBJ2-7; cdr3_aa: AWSVGGSYEQY
v_call: TRBV9; j_call: TRBJ1-1; cdr3_aa: ASSVGQGAGNTEAF
v_call: TRBV7-2; j_call: TRBJ1-1; cdr3_aa: ASRHPGTVTEAF
v_call: TRBV6-5; j_call: TRBJ2-5; cdr3_aa: AGDNVQETQY
v_call: TRBV6-5; j_call: TRBJ1-5; cdr3_aa: ASSTPRGNQPQH
v_call: TRBV5-4; j_call: TRBJ2-3; cdr3_aa: ASNLAGGRTDTQY
v_call: TRBV3-1/TRBV3-2; j_call: TRBJ1-4; cdr3_aa: ASSRQGQGKLF
v_call: TRBV5-1; j_call: TRBJ1-1; cdr3_aa: ASSLARDIYTEAF
v_call: TRBV11-2; j_call: TRBJ2-7; cdr3_aa: ASSGGGEQY
v_call: TRBV2; j_call: TRBJ2-7; cdr3_aa: ASSESGSSYEQY
v_call: TRBV2; j_call: TRBJ1-5; cdr3_aa: ASRIQLQQPQH
v_call: TRBV10-1; j_call: TRBJ2-7; cdr3_aa: ASSESGVGSYEQY
v_call: TRBV3-1/TRBV3-2; j_call: TRBJ2-5; cdr3_aa: ASSKDGGGETQY
v_call: TRBV29-1; j_call: TRBJ1-1; cdr3_aa: SVRISGTEAF
v_call: TRBV27; j_call: TRBJ1-2; cdr3_aa: ASSPNRVYGYT
v_call: TRBV19; j_call: TRBJ2-1; cdr3_aa: ASSLLAGVLNEQF
v_call: TRBV24-1; j_call: TRBJ1-1; cdr3_aa: ATSSGLNTEAF
v_call: TRBV3-1/TRBV3-2; j_call: TRBJ2-3; cdr3_aa: ASSHSSGGVADTQY
v_call: TRBV19; j_call: TRBJ2-1; cdr3_aa: ASGNDRGSYNEQF
v_call: TRBV5-1; j_call: TRBJ1-4; cdr3_aa: ASSLGGTGPLGNEKLF
v_call: TRBV19; j_call: TRBJ1-2; cdr3_aa: ASSHTGTEDGYT
v_call: TRBV6-4; j_call: TRBJ2-3; cdr3_aa: ASSTSGTSADTQY
v_call: TRBV19; j_call: TRBJ1-2; cdr3_aa: ASSRSLREGYT